The source of this T cell receptor beta chain is a study of blood T cell repertoires in COVID-19. Background on the study: Acute and convalescent COVID-19 specimens originated in the United States, Italy and Spain. The cDNA or gDNA used as material had been derived from T cells, B-cell-depleted T cells, or PBMCs.

In the authors' workflow: Nucleated cell number was recorded as an estimate derived from reference gene primer amplification. Method: immunoSEQ multiplex PCR; TCRdb's copy keeps in-frame clones and lacks some. V and J calls and clone size are as listed in that table; D and trimming were resolved from the DNA. This repertoire shows 100,000 or so clones, 80% to 95% found once; its top ten account for 5.7%. Sequencing was performed on peripheral blood. The TCR comes from a man in his fifties with active COVID-19.

CDR3 coding DNA: TGTGCCAGTAGTACCCAACAGGGTAATTCACCCCTCCACTTT. It translates to CASSTQQGNSPLHF. The V gene is TRBV19, the J gene TRBJ1-6, with D perhaps matching TRBD1 (6 bases). Trimming took 4 bases from V and 6 from J, leaving 10 bases between them. The CDR3 loop spans 14 amino acids. Germline CDR1 and CDR2: LNHDA and SQIVND (reference sequence).